The clone carrying this T cell receptor (beta chain) was recorded only once. The identical CDR3 is also encoded by other nucleotide sequences in the sample. The sample originates from a study of CD4 T cells in relation to SARS-CoV-2 and coronaviruses. CDR1 and CDR2 (germline): GTSNPN, SVGIG (reference sequence). V gave up 0 bases and J gave up 0 bases, with 3 bases separating them. The CDR3 is made up of 13 amino acids. Some clones are missing from TCRdb's copy, which holds only in-frame ones; the method was immunoSEQ multiplex PCR. The sample holds about 68,000 clones, more than 80% seen once. Unexposed donor CD4+ T cells date from about 2010-2019, before the COVID-19 pandemic.

Sequences were obtained from naive CD4+ T cells from PBMCs. As to subset: naive CD4+ T cells isolated by negative enrichment. The source is a human donor in good health. The V gene is TRBV30, the J gene TRBJ1-5; no clear D gene. In nucleotides, the CDR3 is TGTGCCTGGAGTGTACGTAGCAATCAGCCCCAGCATTTT. Translated, it gives CAWSVRSNQPQHF.